Sequencing of this T cell receptor (beta chain) was carried out in a study of shared clonotypes between healthy human individuals. Study outcomes and limitations: What naive subsets generally showed was a larger estimated richness than memory subsets showed. Several donors had 4% to 5% of their naive CD4 clonotypes in common.

CDR3 size: 15 residues. Germline values: CDR1 SGHRS, CDR2 YFSETQ. J was trimmed by 4 bases and V by 4 bases; bases with no gene match: 6. Notes on this clone: Its antigen remains unknown.

Deep was the level at which the assay was run. Sequenced by immunoSEQ multiplex PCR; TCRdb stores in-frame clones only, minus some. This table has roughly 2.2 million clones, just under 95% appearing once. The TCR comes from a man younger than 35 in good health. Some clones in this sample may be carry-over from other donors' samples. Sequences were obtained from naive CD4+ T cells from PBMCs. Subset of the sample: CD45RA+ positively selected. The rearrangement uses TRBV5-1 and TRBJ2-2, with 8 bases matching TRBD1. The CDR3 here is CASSLDRAGTGELFF. The CDR3 DNA follows: TGCGCCAGCAGCCTGGACAGGGCGGGCACCGGGGAGCTGTTTTTT. Full variable domain (missing parts from reference TRBV5-1 and TRBJ2-2): KAGVTQTPRYLIKTRGQQVTLSCSPISGHRSVSWYQQTPGQGLQFLFEYFSETQRNKGNFPGRFSGRQFSNSRSEMNVSTLELGDSALYLCASSLDRAGTGELFFGEGSRLTVL.